What follows is one T cell receptor (beta chain) and its context. Sequencing was performed with immunoSEQ multiplex PCR; in TCRdb, only in-frame clones are kept and a portion is missing. This table has under 150,000 clones, roughly 97% appearing once. After removal of 4 bases from V and 5 bases from J, the junction contained 5 bases not matched to a gene. The CDR3 runs 15 residues. Per germline, CDR1 LNHDA and CDR2 SQIVND (reference sequence). This sample is part of a study of T cell changes during pregnancy in multiple sclerosis. This receptor was obtained from a female donor with multiple sclerosis, enrolled in a pregnancy study. V and J are TRBV19 and TRBJ2-5; 12 bases are a match to TRBD2. Sequenced material: peripheral blood, taken after pregnancy. This chain's CDR3 is CASSTRLAGEETQYF. The CDR3 DNA is TGTGCCAGTAGTACTCGACTAGCGGGAGAGGAGACCCAGTACTTC.